A single sample is the source of the 20 T cell receptor beta chains below, sequenced in a study of T cell responses to AZD1222 COVID-19 vaccine. The table came from immunoSEQ multiplex PCR; TCRdb's copy has only in-frame clones and leaves some out. The sample lists 100,000 to 110,000 clones, around 90% occurring once. This sample comprised peripheral blood, obtained on day 0 of AZD1222 vaccination. These receptors were collected from an adult in good health.

The chain is built from TRBV2 and TRBJ2-3, with 12 bases identical to TRBD2. Trimming removed 6 bases from V and 5 bases from J; junction bases left unmatched: 6. The CDR3 loop spans 15 amino acids. In germline, CDR1 is SNHLY, CDR2 FYNNEI. This CDR3 reads CASRRLAGVVDTQYF. The CDR3 nucleotides read TGTGCCAGCAGGAGACTAGCGGGAGTGGTAGATACGCAGTATTTT. Variable domain in full (rest from reference TRBV2 and TRBJ2-3): EPEVTQTPSHQVTQMGQEVILRCVPISNHLYFYWYRQILGQKVEFLVSFYNNEISEKSEIFDDQFSVERPDGSNFTLKIRSTKLEDSAMYFCASRRLAGVVDTQYFGPGTRLTVL.

V is TRBV5-4 and J is TRBJ2-3; D is perhaps TRBD1 (5 bases). CDR1 and CDR2 (germline): SGHNT, YYREEE (reference sequence). The CDR3 length is 14 residues. V was trimmed by 4 bases and J by 0 bases, leaving 9 bases between them. For the CDR3, the DNA is TGTGCCAGCAGCCCGGACACTAGCACAGATACGCAGTATTTT. As protein: CASSPDTSTDTQYF.

V is TRBV6-5 and J is TRBJ2-3, with TRBD1 as a possible D gene (6 bases). The CDR3 has 13 residues. The V gene lost 5 bases and the J gene lost 2 bases, with 8 bases spanning the gap. In germline, CDR1 is MNHEY, CDR2 SVGAGI. The CDR3 protein is CASSRQDTDTQYF. The DNA of the CDR3 is TGTGCCAGCAGTCGACAGGACACAGATACGCAGTATTTT.

The J gene is TRBJ1-1, the V gene TRBV27, with 10 bases that match TRBD1. Germline V lookup: CDR1 MNHEY, CDR2 SMNVEV (reference sequence). The length of the CDR3 is 15 residues. Trimming took 5 bases from V and 6 from J; bases not matched to a gene: 9. This chain's CDR3 is CASSPPGQGGPEAFF. The DNA of the CDR3 is TGTGCCAGCAGTCCCCCCGGACAGGGGGGACCTGAAGCTTTCTTT.

V is TRBV19 and J is TRBJ1-2, with a weak D call TRBD1 (5 bases). CDR1 and CDR2 from the germline V gene are LNHDA and SQIVND (reference sequence). CDR3 length: 15 amino acids. Trimming took 4 bases from V and 1 from J, leaving 13 bases between them. CDR3 loop: CASSTLQVLNYGYTF. CDR3 coding DNA: TGTGCCAGTAGTACACTACAGGTCCTTAACTATGGCTACACCTTC.

The chain recombines TRBV19 with TRBJ1-5, with 7 nucleotides matching TRBD1. The V gene end was trimmed by 8 bases and the J gene end by 3 bases; junction bases not matched to a gene: 13. CDR1 and CDR2 from the germline V gene are LNHDA and SQIVND (reference sequence). CDR3 size: 16 residues. This chain's CDR3 is CASEPSRGGLNQPQHF. CDR3 DNA sequence: TGTGCCAGTGAGCCCAGCCGAGGGGGCCTCAATCAGCCCCAGCATTTT.

This clone has just one count. The chain uses TRBV28 and TRBJ2-3; TRBD2 matches 8 bases. With 3 bases clipped from V and 2 bases from J, the junction kept 7 bases outside the gene matches. CDR3 length: 16 amino acids. Germline-derived CDR1 and CDR2 are MDHEN and SYDVKM. CDR3 sequence (DNA): TGTGCCAGCAGTTTGTCCGGACTAGCAGACACAGATACGCAGTATTTT. Its protein is CASSLSGLADTDTQYF.

This clone was recorded only once. The gene calls are TRBV18 and TRBJ2-7, with D possibly being TRBD2 (6 bases). This CDR3 contains 14 residues. CDR1 and CDR2 from the germline V gene are KGHSH and LQKENI. V lost 2 bases, J lost 12 bases, and 20 bases lay in between. CDR3 DNA sequence: TGTGCCAGCTCACCAGTGGGGGAACGTACGGAGGGGTACTTC. Its protein is CASSPVGERTEGYF. The full variable domain, its missing parts supplied by reference TRBV18 and TRBJ2-7, is NAGVMQNPRHLVRRRGQEARLRCSPMKGHSHVYWYRQLPEEGLKFMVYLQKENIIDESGMPKERFSAEFPKEGPSILRIQQVVRGDSAAYFCASSPVGERTEGYFGPGTRLTVT.

V usage is TRBV5-4 and J usage is TRBJ2-6, with 11 positions matching TRBD2. Germline V gene lookup returns CDR1 SGHNT and CDR2 YYREEE (reference sequence). V dropped 4 bases and J dropped 1; count of bases not matched to a gene: 7. This CDR3 comprises 18 residues. CDR3 region: CASSRGIAGGSGANVLTF. CDR3 sequence (DNA): TGTGCCAGCAGCCGAGGGATAGCGGGAGGGTCTGGGGCCAACGTCCTGACTTTC.

This chain uses TRBV6-2 or TRBV6-3 with TRBJ2-3; 9 positions match TRBD1. CDR1 MNHEY and CDR2 SVGEGT come from the germline V gene. Trimming at V came to 5 bases and at J to 4 bases, leaving 10 bases not matched to a gene. This CDR3 has 16 residues. CDR3 nucleotides: TGTGCCAGCAGTGGCGACGGGACAGGGCTTGCAGATACGCAGTATTTT. Translated: CASSGDGTGLADTQYF.

The V gene is TRBV6-6, the J gene TRBJ2-1; 9 bases line up with TRBD1. The germline CDR1 and CDR2 sequences are MNHNY and SVGAGI (reference sequence). The CDR3 is 16 amino acids. Trimming cost V 4 bases and J 7 bases; bases outside gene matches: 11. The CDR3 DNA follows: TGTGCCAGCAGTTTTATTCCGGGACAGGGAAAGAATGAGCAGTTCTTC. It specifies CASSFIPGQGKNEQFF.

The chain employs TRBV30 and TRBJ2-1, with TRBD1 matching 10 bases. CDR1 and CDR2 from the germline V gene are GTSNPN and SVGIG (reference sequence). This CDR3 spans 13 amino acids. V shed 7 bases and J 9 bases; nucleotides not matched to a gene: 9. The CDR3 loop reads CAFDRGQESEQFF. CDR3 DNA sequence: TGTGCCTTCGACAGGGGGCAGGAGAGTGAGCAGTTCTTC.

The chain employs TRBV5-1 and TRBJ2-1; D unresolved. CDR3 length: 15 residues. The germline V and J ends were trimmed by 0 bases and 3 bases, with 10 bases remaining between them. CDR1 SGHRS and CDR2 YFSETQ come from the germline V gene. As DNA, the CDR3 is TGCGCCAGCAGCTTGGCTTTGACTGGCTACAATGAGCAGTTCTTC. Its protein product is CASSLALTGYNEQFF.

This chain uses TRBV18 with TRBJ2-7, with TRBD1 matching over 11 bases. The CDR3 is made up of 15 amino acids. Germline-derived CDR1 and CDR2 are KGHSH and LQKENI. The trim removed 3 bases at V and 7 bases at J, leaving 8 bases unmatched. CDR3 region: CASSPPGQGAGEQYF. The CDR3 DNA is TGTGCCAGCTCACCTCCCGGACAGGGGGCGGGTGAGCAGTACTTC.

The chain uses TRBV27 and TRBJ1-6; D might be TRBD1 (6 bases). V lost 9 bases to trimming and J lost 7 bases, with 28 bases between them. Germline V lookup: CDR1 MNHEY, CDR2 SMNVEV (reference sequence). There are 18 residues in the CDR3. For the CDR3, the DNA is TGTGCCAGTAAGGTCCCCCTGAGCCAAACAGGGTTGAATTCACCCCTCCACTTT. Its translation: CASKVPLSQTGLNSPLHF.

This chain links TRBV30 with TRBJ1-1; 10 bases match TRBD1. Unmatched junction bases numbered 14, after V lost 5 bases and J lost 5 bases. Germline V gene sequence: CDR1 GTSNPN, CDR2 SVGIG (reference sequence). The CDR3 has 16 residues. CDR3 in amino acids: CAWSRDRGKSRTEAFF. CDR3 in DNA: TGTGCCTGGTCCCGGGACAGGGGAAAATCGCGAACTGAAGCTTTCTTT. Full variable domain (rest looked up from reference TRBV30 and TRBJ1-1): SQTIHQWPATLVQPVGSPLSLECTVEGTSNPNLYWYRQAAGRGLQLLFYSVGIGQISSEVPQNLSASRPQDRQFILSSKKLLLSDSGFYLCAWSRDRGKSRTEAFFGQGTRLTVV.

J is TRBJ2-5 and V is TRBV2, with D hard to call. Trimming cost V 6 bases and J 7 bases, with 9 bases left between them. This CDR3 contains 11 residues. The germline CDR1 and CDR2 sequences are SNHLY and FYNNEI. In DNA form, the CDR3 reads TGTGCCAGCAGGGCGGTGGGGACCCAGTACTTC. Encoded protein: CASRAVGTQYF.

The chain recombines TRBV19 with TRBJ2-7; D is undetermined. Germline V gene data show CDR1 as LNHDA and CDR2 as SQIVND (reference sequence). The CDR3 contains 15 residues. The V end was cut by 6 bases, the J end by 4 bases, with 19 bases between. CDR3 amino acids: CASRTLPGPPYEQYF. CDR3 coding DNA: TGTGCCAGTAGAACCCTCCCTGGGCCCCCTTACGAGCAGTACTTC.

The chain joins TRBV28 to TRBJ1-5; D possibly corresponds to TRBD1 (5 bases). Germline V lookup: CDR1 MDHEN, CDR2 SYDVKM. V was pared by 8 bases and J by 2 bases, with 10 bases between. The CDR3 extends over 13 amino acids. CDR3: CASGGTGNQPQHF. The CDR3 region has the DNA TGTGCCAGCGGGGGGACCGGCAATCAGCCCCAGCATTTT.

The genes are TRBV7-2 and TRBJ2-3; D is perhaps TRBD2 (5 bases). V lost 2 bases and J lost 4, with 22 bases in between. The CDR3 covers 18 residues. Germline CDR1 reads SGHTA; CDR2 reads FQGNSA. CDR3 nucleotides: TGTGCCAGCAGCTTAAAAAGCTCTAGCTTTAAGATCTCAGATACGCAGTATTTT. Its protein is CASSLKSSSFKISDTQYF.